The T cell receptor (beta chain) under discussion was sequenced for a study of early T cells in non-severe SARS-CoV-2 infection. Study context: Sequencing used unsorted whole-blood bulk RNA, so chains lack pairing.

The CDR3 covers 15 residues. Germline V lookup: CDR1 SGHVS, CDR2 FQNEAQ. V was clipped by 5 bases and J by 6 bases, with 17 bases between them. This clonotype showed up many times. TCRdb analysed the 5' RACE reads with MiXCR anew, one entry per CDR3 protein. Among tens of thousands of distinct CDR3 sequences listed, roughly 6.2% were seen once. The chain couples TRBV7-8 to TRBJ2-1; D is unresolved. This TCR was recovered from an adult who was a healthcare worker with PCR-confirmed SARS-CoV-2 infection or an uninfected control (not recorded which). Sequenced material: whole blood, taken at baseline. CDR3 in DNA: TGTGCCAGCAGCGCCTCCTCTGGTTCATCCAATGAGCAGTTCTTC. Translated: CASSASSGSSNEQFF.